These 2 T cell receptor beta chains came from one sample sequenced in a study of breast tumors, draining lymph nodes, adjacent tissues. MiXCR was run by TCRdb on the multiplex PCR reads, yielding one entry per CDR3 protein. The data contain over 150,000 distinct CDR3 sequences, 33% of them seen just once; the ten biggest clones take up 4.3%. Samples came from axillary lymph nodes draining the breast cancer. The sequenced material came from axillary lymph node tissue. These receptors originate from a female donor with breast cancer. Some clones in this sample may be carry-over from other donors' samples.

The V call is TRBV18, the J call TRBJ2-1; maybe TRBD2 (6 bases). V shed 3 bases and J shed 10 bases, with 22 bases lying between them. Germline loops: CDR1 KGHSH, CDR2 LQKENI. The CDR3 covers 16 residues. CDR3 sequence reads: CASSPPRTNPRWEQFF. Here the CDR3 DNA reads TGTGCCAGCTCACCCCCCCGGACTAACCCTCGATGGGAGCAGTTCTTC.

This clonotype was seen a few times. CDR3 amino acids: CASSPSLAGGRNEQFF. CDR3 nucleotides: TGTGCCAGCAGCCCCTCACTAGCGGGGGGGCGAAATGAGCAGTTCTTC. This rearrangement joins TRBV6-5 to TRBJ2-1; 13 nucleotides agree with TRBD2. The CDR3 is 16 amino acids. The ends lost 6 bases at V and 7 bases at J; junction bases unmatched: 9. The V gene's germline CDR1 is MNHEY and CDR2 SVGAGI.